The clone carrying this T cell receptor beta chain was recorded a few times. Its cognate antigen is unknown. Trimming removed 6 bases at V and 1 base at J, with 10 bases between. From germline, CDR1 is SNHLY and CDR2 FYNNEI. This CDR3 has 13 residues. Time point here: sample taken at primary tumor resection. This record belongs to a study of spatial heterogeneity in lung cancer. Study results and caveats: For tumor T cells, estimated coverage reached only approximately 6.9% (alpha) and about 12% (beta). Counts of expanded alpha and beta TCRs within tumors tracked the tumor nonsynonymous mutation count.

One entry per CDR3 protein results from TCRdb running MiXCR on the 5' RACE reads. The sample lists approximately 94,000 distinct CDR3 sequences, approximately 4.4% occurring once. V and J are TRBV2 and TRBJ2-7; maybe TRBD1 (6 bases). The TCR originated in a male donor with early-stage non-small cell lung cancer. Sequences were derived from lung tumor tissue, sampled at surgery. DNA for the CDR3: TGTGCCAGCAGGGACAGCCAGTCCTACGAGCAGTACTTC. Translation: CASRDSQSYEQYF.